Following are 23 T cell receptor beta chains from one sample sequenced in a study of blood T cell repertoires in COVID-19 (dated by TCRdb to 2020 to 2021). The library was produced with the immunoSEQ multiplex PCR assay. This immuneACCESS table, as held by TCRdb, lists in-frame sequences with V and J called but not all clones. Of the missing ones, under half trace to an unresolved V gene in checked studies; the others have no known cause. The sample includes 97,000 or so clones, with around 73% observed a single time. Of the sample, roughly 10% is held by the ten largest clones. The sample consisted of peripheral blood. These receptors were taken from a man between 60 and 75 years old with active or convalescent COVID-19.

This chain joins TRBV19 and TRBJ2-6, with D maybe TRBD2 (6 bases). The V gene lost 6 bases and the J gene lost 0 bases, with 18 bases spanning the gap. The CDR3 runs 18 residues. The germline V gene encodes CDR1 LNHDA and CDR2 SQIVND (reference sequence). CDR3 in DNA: TGTGCCAGTAGCCCCGGGGGACTTTCCCGCTCTGGGGCCAACGTCCTGACTTTC. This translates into CASSPGGLSRSGANVLTF.

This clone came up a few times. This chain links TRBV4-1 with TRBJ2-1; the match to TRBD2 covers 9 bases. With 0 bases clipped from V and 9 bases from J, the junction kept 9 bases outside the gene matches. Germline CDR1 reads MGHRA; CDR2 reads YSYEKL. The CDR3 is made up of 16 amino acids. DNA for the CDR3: TGCGCCAGCAGCCAAGAGTACGGACTAGCGTATACTGAGCAGTTCTTC. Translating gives CASSQEYGLAYTEQFF.

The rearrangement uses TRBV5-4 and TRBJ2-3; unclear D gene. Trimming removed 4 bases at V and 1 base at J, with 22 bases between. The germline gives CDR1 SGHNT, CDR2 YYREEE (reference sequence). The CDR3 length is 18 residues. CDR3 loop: CASSRTVTSGGGTDTQYF. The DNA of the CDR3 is TGTGCCAGCAGCCGAACGGTAACCTCTGGCGGAGGCACAGATACGCAGTATTTT.

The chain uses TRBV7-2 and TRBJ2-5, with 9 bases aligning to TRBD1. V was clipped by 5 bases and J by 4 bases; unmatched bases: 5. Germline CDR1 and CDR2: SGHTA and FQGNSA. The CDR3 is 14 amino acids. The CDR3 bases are TGTGCCAGCAGCCCCCAACAGGGGGCAGAGACCCAGTACTTC. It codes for CASSPQQGAETQYF.

CDR3 nucleotide sequence: TGTGCCAGCAGTTACGTCAGGGGACGGAATTCACCCCTCCACTTT. As protein: CASSYVRGRNSPLHF. This chain links TRBV6-6 with TRBJ1-6, with D perhaps matching TRBD1 (6 bases). The V and J ends lost 2 bases and 7 bases respectively, with 12 bases between them. CDR1 is MNHNY and CDR2 is SVGAGI in the germline V gene (reference sequence). The CDR3 contains 15 residues.

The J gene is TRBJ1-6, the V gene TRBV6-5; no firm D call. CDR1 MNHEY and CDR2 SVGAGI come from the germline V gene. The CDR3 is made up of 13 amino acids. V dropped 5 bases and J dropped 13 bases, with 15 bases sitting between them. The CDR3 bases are TGTGCCAGCAGTAATCGACCGGGTATGCCCCTCCACTTT. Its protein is CASSNRPGMPLHF.

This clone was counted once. This chain's CDR3 is CASSGTVQETQYF. Here the CDR3 DNA reads TGTGCCAGCAGCGGGACAGTTCAAGAGACCCAGTACTTC. The V call is TRBV7-8, the J call TRBJ2-5; 7 bases fit TRBD1. Germline lookup yields CDR1 SGHVS and CDR2 FQNEAQ. Trimming removed 5 bases from V and 2 bases from J; junction bases left unmatched: 2. The CDR3 extends over 13 amino acids.

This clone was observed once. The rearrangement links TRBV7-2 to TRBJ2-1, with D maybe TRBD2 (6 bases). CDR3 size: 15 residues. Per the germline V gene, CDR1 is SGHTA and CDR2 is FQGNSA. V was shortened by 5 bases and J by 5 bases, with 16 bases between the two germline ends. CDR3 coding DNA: TGTGCCAGCAGCGAACAATCGGGACTCAACAATGAGCAGTTCTTC. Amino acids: CASSEQSGLNNEQFF.

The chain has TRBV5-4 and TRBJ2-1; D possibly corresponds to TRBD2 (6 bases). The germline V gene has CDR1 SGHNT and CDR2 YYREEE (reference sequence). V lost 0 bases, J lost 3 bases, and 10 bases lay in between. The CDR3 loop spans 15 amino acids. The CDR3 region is CASSLAVADYNEQFF. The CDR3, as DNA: TGTGCCAGCAGCTTGGCGGTAGCGGACTACAATGAGCAGTTCTTC.

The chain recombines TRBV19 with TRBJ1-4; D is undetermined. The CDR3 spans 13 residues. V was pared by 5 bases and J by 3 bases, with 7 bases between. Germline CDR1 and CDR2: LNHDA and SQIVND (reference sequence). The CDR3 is CASSGGANEKLFF. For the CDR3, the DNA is TGTGCCAGTAGTGGCGGAGCTAATGAAAAACTGTTTTTT.

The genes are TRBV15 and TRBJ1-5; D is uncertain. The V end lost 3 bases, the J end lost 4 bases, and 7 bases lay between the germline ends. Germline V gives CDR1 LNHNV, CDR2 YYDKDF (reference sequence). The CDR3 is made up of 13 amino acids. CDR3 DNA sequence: TGTGCCACCAGCAGGCGGTGGAATCAGCCCCAGCATTTT. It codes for CATSRRWNQPQHF.

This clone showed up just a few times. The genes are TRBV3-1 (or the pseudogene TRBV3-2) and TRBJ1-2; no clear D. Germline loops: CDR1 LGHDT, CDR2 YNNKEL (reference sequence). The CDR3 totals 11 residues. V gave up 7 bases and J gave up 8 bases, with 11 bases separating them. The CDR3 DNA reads TGTGCCAGCAAAGATGAGAAGGGCTACACCTTC. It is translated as CASKDEKGYTF.

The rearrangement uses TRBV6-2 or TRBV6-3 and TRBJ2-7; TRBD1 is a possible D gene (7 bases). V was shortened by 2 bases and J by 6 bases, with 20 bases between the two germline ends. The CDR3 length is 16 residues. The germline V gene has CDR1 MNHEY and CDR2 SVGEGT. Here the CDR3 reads CASSYRGPLAPSEQYV. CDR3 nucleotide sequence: TGTGCCAGCAGTTACAGGGGGCCCCTAGCGCCCTCCGAGCAGTACGTC.

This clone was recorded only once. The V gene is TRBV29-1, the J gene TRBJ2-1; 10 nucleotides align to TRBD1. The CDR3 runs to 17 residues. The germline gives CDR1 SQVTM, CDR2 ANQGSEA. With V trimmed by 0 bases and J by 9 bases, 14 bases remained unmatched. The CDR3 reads CSVEDRDRGLPPREQFF. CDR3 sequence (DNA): TGCAGCGTTGAAGACCGGGACAGGGGATTACCCCCGCGTGAGCAGTTCTTC.

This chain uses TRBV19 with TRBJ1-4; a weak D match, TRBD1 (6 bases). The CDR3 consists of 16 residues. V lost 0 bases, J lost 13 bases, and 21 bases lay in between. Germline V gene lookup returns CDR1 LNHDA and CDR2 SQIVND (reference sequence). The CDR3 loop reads CASSIESRDTPNRLFF. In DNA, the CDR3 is TGTGCCAGTAGTATAGAGAGCCGGGACACTCCGAATAGACTGTTTTTT.

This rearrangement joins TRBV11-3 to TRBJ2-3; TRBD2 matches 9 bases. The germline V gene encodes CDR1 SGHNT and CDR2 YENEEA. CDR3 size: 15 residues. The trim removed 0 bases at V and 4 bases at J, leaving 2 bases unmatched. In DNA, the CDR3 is TGTGCCAGCAGCTTAGAGCGGGAGGGCTCAGATACGCAGTATTTT. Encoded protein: CASSLEREGSDTQYF.

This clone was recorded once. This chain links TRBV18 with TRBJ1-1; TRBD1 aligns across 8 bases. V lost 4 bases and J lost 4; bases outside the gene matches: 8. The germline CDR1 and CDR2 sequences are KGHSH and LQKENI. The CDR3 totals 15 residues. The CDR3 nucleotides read TGTGCCAGCTCACGTGCTCGAGACAGGGGCACTGAAGCTTTCTTT. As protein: CASSRARDRGTEAFF.

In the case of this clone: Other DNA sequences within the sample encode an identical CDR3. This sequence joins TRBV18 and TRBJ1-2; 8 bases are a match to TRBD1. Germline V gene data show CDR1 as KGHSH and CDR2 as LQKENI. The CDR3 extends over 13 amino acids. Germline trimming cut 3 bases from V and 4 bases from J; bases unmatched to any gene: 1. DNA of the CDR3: TGTGCCAGCTCACCTACAGGGGGCTATGGCTACACCTTC. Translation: CASSPTGGYGYTF.

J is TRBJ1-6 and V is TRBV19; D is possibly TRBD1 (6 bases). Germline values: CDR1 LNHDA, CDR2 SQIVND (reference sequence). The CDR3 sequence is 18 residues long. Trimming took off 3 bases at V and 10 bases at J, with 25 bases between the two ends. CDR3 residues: CASSIYSAGQNLRSPLHF. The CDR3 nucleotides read TGTGCCAGTAGTATTTATTCCGCCGGACAGAACTTACGGTCACCCCTCCACTTT.

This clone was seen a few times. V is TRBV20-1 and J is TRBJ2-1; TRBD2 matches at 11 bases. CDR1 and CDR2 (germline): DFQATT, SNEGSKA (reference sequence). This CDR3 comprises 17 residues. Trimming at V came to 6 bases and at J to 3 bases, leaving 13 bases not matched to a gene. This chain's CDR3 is CSASPGLAESFYNEQFF. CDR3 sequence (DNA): TGCAGTGCAAGTCCGGGACTAGCGGAATCCTTCTACAATGAGCAGTTCTTC.

The CDR3 DNA sequence: TGTGCCAGCAGCCCAGACAGGGTTAGCTCCTACGAGCAGTACTTC. Amino acid sequence: CASSPDRVSSYEQYF. V gene TRBV6-5 combines with J gene TRBJ2-7; 7 bases agree with TRBD1. Germline V lookup: CDR1 MNHEY, CDR2 SVGAGI. The CDR3 runs 15 residues. Germline trimming cut 6 bases from V and 0 bases from J; bases unmatched to any gene: 8.

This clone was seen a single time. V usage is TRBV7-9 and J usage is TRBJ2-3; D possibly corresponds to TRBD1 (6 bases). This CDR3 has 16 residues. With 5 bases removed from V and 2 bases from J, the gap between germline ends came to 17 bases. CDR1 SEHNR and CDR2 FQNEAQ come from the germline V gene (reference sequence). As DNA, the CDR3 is TGTGCCAGCAGCCCATATCAGGGGAGAAACACAGATACGCAGTATTTT. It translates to CASSPYQGRNTDTQYF. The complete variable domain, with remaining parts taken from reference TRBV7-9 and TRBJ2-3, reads DTGVSQNPRHKITKRGQNVTFRCDPISEHNRLYWYRQTLGQGPEFLTYFQNEAQLEKSRLLSDRFSAERPKGSFSTLEIQRTEQGDSAMYLCASSPYQGRNTDTQYFGPGTRLTVL.

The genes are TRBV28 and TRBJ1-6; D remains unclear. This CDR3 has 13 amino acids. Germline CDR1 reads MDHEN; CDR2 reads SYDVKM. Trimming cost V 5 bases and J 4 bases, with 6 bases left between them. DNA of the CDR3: TGTGCCAGCAGTGAACAGTATAATTCACCCCTCCACTTT. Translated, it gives CASSEQYNSPLHF.